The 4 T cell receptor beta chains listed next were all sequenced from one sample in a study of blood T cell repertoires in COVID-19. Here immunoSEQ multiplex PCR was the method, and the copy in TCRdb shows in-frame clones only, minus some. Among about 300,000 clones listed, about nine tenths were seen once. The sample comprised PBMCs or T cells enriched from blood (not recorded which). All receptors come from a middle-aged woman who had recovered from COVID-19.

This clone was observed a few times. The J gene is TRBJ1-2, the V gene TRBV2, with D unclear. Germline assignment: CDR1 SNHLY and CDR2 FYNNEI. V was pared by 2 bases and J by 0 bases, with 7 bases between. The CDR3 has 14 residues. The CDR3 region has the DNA TGTGCCAGCAGTGAACAGGCCGCTAACTATGGCTACACCTTC. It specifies CASSEQAANYGYTF.

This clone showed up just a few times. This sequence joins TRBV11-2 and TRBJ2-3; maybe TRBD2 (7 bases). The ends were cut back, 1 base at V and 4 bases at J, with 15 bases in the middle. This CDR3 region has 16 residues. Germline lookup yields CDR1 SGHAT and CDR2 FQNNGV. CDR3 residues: CASSLGPGGGADTQYF. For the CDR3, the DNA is TGTGCCAGCAGCTTAGGCCCCGGCGGGGGCGCAGATACGCAGTATTTT.

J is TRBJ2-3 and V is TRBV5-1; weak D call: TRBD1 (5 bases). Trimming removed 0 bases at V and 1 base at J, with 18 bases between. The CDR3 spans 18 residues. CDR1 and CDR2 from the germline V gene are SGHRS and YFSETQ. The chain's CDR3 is CASSLGVVNSRGTDTQYF. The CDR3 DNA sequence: TGCGCCAGCAGCTTGGGTGTGGTTAATAGCAGGGGCACAGATACGCAGTATTTT. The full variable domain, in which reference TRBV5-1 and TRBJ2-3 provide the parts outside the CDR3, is KAGVTQTPRYLIKTRGQQVTLSCSPISGHRSVSWYQQTPGQGLQFLFEYFSETQRNKGNFPGRFSGRQFSNSRSEMNVSTLELGDSALYLCASSLGVVNSRGTDTQYFGPGTRLTVL.

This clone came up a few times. CDR3 amino acids: CASSYGQGNTIYF. The CDR3 bases are TGTGCCAGCAGTTATGGACAGGGAAACACCATATATTTT. The chain combines TRBV6-5 with TRBJ1-3, with D tentatively TRBD1 (6 bases). This CDR3 region has 13 residues. V lost 3 bases, J lost 4 bases, and 7 bases lay in between. Germline V CDR1 and CDR2: MNHEY, SVGAGI.